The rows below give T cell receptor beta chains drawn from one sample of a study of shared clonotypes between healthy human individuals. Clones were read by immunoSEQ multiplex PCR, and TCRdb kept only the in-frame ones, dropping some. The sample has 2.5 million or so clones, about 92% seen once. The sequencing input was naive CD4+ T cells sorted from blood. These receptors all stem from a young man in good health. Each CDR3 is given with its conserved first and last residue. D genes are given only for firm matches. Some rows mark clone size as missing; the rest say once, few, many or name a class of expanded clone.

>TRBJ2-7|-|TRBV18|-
TGTGCCAGCTCACCACCGGGGACGCCCTACGAGCAGTACTTC
CASSPPGTPYEQYF
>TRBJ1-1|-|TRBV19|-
TGTGCCAGTAGTGTAACCCCAGGGACTCCGAACACTGAAGCTTTCTTT
CASSVTPGTPNTEAFF
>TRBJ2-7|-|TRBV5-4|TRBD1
TGTGCCAGCAGCCCACAGGGGGCGTCTTACGAGCAGTACTTC
CASSPQGASYEQYF
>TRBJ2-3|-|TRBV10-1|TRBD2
TGCGCCAGCAGAGGGACTAGCGGGACGCAGTATTTT
CASRGTSGTQYF
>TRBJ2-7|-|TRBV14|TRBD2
TGTGCCAGCAGCCAAGATCGGCCTAGCGGGGGGTACGAGCAGTACTTC
CASSQDRPSGGYEQYF
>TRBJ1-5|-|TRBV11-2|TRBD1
TGTGCCAGCAGCCCCGGGACAGGGCATCAGCCCCAGCATTTT
CASSPGTGHQPQHF
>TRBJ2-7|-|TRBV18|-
TGTGCCAGCTCACCACCCAACAGAGCCTACGAGCAGTACTTC
CASSPPNRAYEQYF
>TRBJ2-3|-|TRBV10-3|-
TGTGCCATCAGCCGAATTGTAACAGATACGCAGTATTTT
CAISRIVTDTQYF
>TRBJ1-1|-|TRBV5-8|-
TGTGCCAGCGGGAAGGGAGGGGGCACTGAAGCTTTCTTT
CASGKGGGTEAFF
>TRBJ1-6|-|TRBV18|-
TGTGCCAGCTCAGTCGGGACTACATGGAATTCACCCCTCCACTTT
CASSVGTTWNSPLHF
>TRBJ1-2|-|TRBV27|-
TGTGCCAGCAGTCTCCTCGACAGGTTGGGCTATGGCTACACCTTC
CASSLLDRLGYGYTF
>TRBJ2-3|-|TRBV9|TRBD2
TGTGCCAGCAGCCACCCCCGGACTAGCGGGGGGCCTAAAGATACGCAGTATTTT
CASSHPRTSGGPKDTQYF
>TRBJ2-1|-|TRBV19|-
TGTGCCAGTAGTATTGGTCGCCGGGACGAGCAGTTCTTC
CASSIGRRDEQFF
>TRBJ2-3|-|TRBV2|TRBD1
TGTGCCAGCAGCCAAAAAGGTACAGGGGGCCTCCCCAGCACAGATACGCAGTATTTT
CASSQKGTGGLPSTDTQYF
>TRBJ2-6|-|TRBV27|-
TGTGCCAGCAGTTTTGACCTCGGGGCCAACGTCCTGACTTTC
CASSFDLGANVLTF
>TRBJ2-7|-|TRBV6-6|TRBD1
TGTGCCAGCAGTCCGGGGACAGGGCAGGAGCAGTACTTC
CASSPGTGQEQYF
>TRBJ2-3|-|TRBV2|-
TGTGCCACTTCGTACGGCACAGATACGCAGTATTTT
CATSYGTDTQYF
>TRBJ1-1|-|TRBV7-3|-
TGTGCCAGCAGCCCAATGGGAGAGGGCCCCACTGAAGCTTTCTTT
CASSPMGEGPTEAFF
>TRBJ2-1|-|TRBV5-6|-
TGTGCCAGCAGCCTGCCGCCTCAGCTAGGGAGCAATGAGCAGTTCTTC
CASSLPPQLGSNEQFF
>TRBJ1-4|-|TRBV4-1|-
TGCGCCAGCAGCCAAAAGAATATGGCAACTAATGAAAAACTGTTTTTT
CASSQKNMATNEKLFF
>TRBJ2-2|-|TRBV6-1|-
TGTGCCAGCAGTGAATGGCACACCGGGGAGCTGTTTTTT
CASSEWHTGELFF
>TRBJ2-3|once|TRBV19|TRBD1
TGTGCCAGCGCGGACAGGGGGCATATAAGCACAGATACGCAGTATTTT
CASADRGHISTDTQYF
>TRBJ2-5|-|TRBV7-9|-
TGTGCCAGCAGCTTAGGGGGGTGGCAGGGGCGAGGGGAGCAAGAGACCCAGTACTTC
CASSLGGWQGRGEQETQYF
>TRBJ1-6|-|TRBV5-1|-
TGCGCCAGCAGCTTGAACCTAAATTCACCCCTCCACTTT
CASSLNLNSPLHF
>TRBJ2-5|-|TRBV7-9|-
TGTGCCAGCAGCTTTCCTAACCAAGAGACCCAGTACTTC
CASSFPNQETQYF